The 20 T cell receptor beta chains presented below share a single source sample, sequenced in a study of high-grade serous ovarian cancer treatment subgroups. Tumor samples were taken before definitive surgery or chemotherapy. TCRdb's table, derived via immunoSEQ multiplex PCR, lists solely in-frame clones and lacks some. The sample has approximately 4,400 clones; 70% to 80% are singletons. The sequenced sample consisted of tumor tissue. Every receptor here comes from a human donor with high-grade serous ovarian cancer.

This chain uses TRBV28 with TRBJ1-5; maybe TRBD1 (6 bases). CDR3 length equals 16 residues. From germline, CDR1 is MDHEN and CDR2 SYDVKM. Trimming shortened V by 6 bases and J by 0 bases, and 15 bases separated the two germline ends. CDR3 in DNA: TGTGCCAGCAGGACAGGACGAAGGTATAGCAATCAGCCCCAGCATTTT. Its protein is CASRTGRRYSNQPQHF.

The rearrangement uses TRBV5-4 and TRBJ1-1, with a possible D match to TRBD1 (5 bases). With 1 base removed from V and 6 bases from J, the gap between germline ends came to 10 bases. CDR1 is SGHNT, CDR2 YYREEE, per germline (reference sequence). CDR3 length: 13 residues. CDR3 in DNA: TGTGCCAGCAGCTTGATGGGGCAAGCTGAAGCTTTCTTT. Its translation: CASSLMGQAEAFF. The entire variable domain, with the rest obtained from reference TRBV5-4 and TRBJ1-1, is as follows: ETGVTQSPTHLIKTRGQQVTLRCSSQSGHNTVSWYQQALGQGPQFIFQYYREEENGRGNFPPRFSGLQFPNYSSELNVNALELDDSALYLCASSLMGQAEAFFGQGTRLTVV.

The V and J genes are TRBV6-5 and TRBJ2-1; possible D gene TRBD2, 5 bases. Germline V gives CDR1 MNHEY, CDR2 SVGAGI. The CDR3 contains 14 residues. Trimming removed 7 bases from V and 6 bases from J, with 16 bases in between. The CDR3 loop reads CASKTGLRGNEQFF. CDR3 sequence (DNA): TGTGCCAGCAAGACCGGGCTCCGGGGCAATGAGCAGTTCTTC.

The chain uses TRBV23-1 and TRBJ2-1; 12 bases are a match to TRBD2. TRBV23-1 is an ORF for which the function is uncertain. J lost 9 bases, V lost 6 bases, and 9 bases had no gene match. The CDR3 has 15 residues. CDR3: CASRGRLAGEGEQFF. DNA for the CDR3: TGCGCCAGCAGGGGAAGACTAGCGGGAGAGGGTGAGCAGTTCTTC.

By frequency in the sample, this clone is large (0.1 to 1%). V usage is TRBV6-5 and J usage is TRBJ2-5; the match to TRBD1 covers 7 bases. Germline loops: CDR1 MNHEY, CDR2 SVGAGI. The CDR3 covers 13 residues. V gave up 6 bases and J gave up 5 bases; unmatched junction bases: 6. CDR3 nucleotide sequence: TGTGCCAGCAGCACCCTAGGGGGCGAGACCCAGTACTTC. Its translation is CASSTLGGETQYF.

Points on this clone: In the same sample, other DNA sequences code for this CDR3. The V call is TRBV6-5, the J call TRBJ1-5; D is undetermined. Germline CDR1 reads MNHEY; CDR2 reads SVGAGI. This CDR3 region has 13 residues. V was trimmed by 2 bases and J by 0 bases, leaving 2 bases between them. The CDR3 DNA is TGTGCCAGCAGTTACGATAGCAATCAGCCCCAGCATTTT. This sequence encodes CASSYDSNQPQHF.

The chain combines TRBV5-1 with TRBJ1-4; maybe TRBD1 (5 bases). V gave up 1 base and J gave up 4 bases, with 23 bases separating them. This CDR3 contains 19 residues. Germline V CDR1 and CDR2: SGHRS, YFSETQ. The CDR3 protein is CASSLKFGPTVGGNEKLFF. For the CDR3, the DNA is TGCGCCAGCAGCTTGAAGTTCGGACCCACCGTGGGGGGTAATGAAAAACTGTTTTTT.

V gene TRBV18 combines with J gene TRBJ1-2; D is unresolved. This CDR3 is 13 amino acids long. The V end was cut by 2 bases, the J end by 8 bases, with 12 bases between. Germline values: CDR1 KGHSH, CDR2 LQKENI. The CDR3 DNA is TGTGCCAGCTCACCAACTTCCGGAGAAGGCTACACCTTC. Protein product: CASSPTSGEGYTF.

The gene calls are TRBV29-1 and TRBJ2-7; D is perhaps TRBD2 (6 bases). V lost 6 bases and J 4 bases, leaving 19 bases between the germline ends. The CDR3 is 14 amino acids. The germline V gene has CDR1 SQVTM and CDR2 ANQGSEA. This CDR3 reads CSVKGTGDSYEQYF. DNA of the CDR3: TGCAGCGTAAAGGGGACGGGAGATTCATACGAGCAGTACTTC.

This clone was observed once. The chain employs TRBV21-1 and TRBJ2-7; the D segment call TRBD2 is taken from the table without a DNA check. TRBV21-1 constitutes a pseudogene. CDR3 length: 16 residues. Written as DNA, the CDR3 is TGTGCCAGCAGCAAAGAGGCGCTGCTAGCGGGAGGCGAGCAGTACTTC. Protein: CASSKEALLAGGEQYF.

The chain has TRBV6-1 and TRBJ2-5; no definite D call. Deletions cut 6 bases from V and 3 bases from J, with 11 bases between. This CDR3 is 13 amino acids long. Germline V gene lookup returns CDR1 MNHNS and CDR2 SASEGT. CDR3 coding DNA: TGTGCCAGCAGCGTTGAGAGGAAAGAGACCCAGTACTTC. Translation gives CASSVERKETQYF.

V is TRBV7-2 and J is TRBJ2-2, with 7 bases matching TRBD2. Trimming at V came to 6 bases and at J to 2 bases, leaving 12 bases not matched to a gene. Germline CDR1 SGHTA, CDR2 FQGNSA. This CDR3 region has 17 residues. CDR3 protein: CASRPFPSGRNTGELFF. CDR3 sequence (DNA): TGTGCCAGCAGGCCATTCCCTAGCGGAAGAAACACCGGGGAGCTGTTTTTT.

This chain joins TRBV6-5 and TRBJ2-7; possibly TRBD2 for D (6 bases). Trimming left V 8 bases short and J 3 bases short, with 11 bases between. Germline CDR1 MNHEY, CDR2 SVGAGI. This CDR3 spans 12 amino acids. CDR3 residues: CASHSGGYEQYF. CDR3 DNA sequence: TGTGCCAGCCATTCCGGGGGCTACGAGCAGTACTTC.

This chain joins TRBV6-6 and TRBJ2-3; D uncertain. This CDR3 spans 14 amino acids. Germline loops: CDR1 MNHNY, CDR2 SVGAGI (reference sequence). V lost 6 bases to trimming and J lost 2 bases, with 12 bases between them. CDR3 in DNA: TGTGCCAGCAGCTGGGCTAGTGTCACAGATACGCAGTATTTT. Residues: CASSWASVTDTQYF.

This clone was detected only a few times. The V call is TRBV7-2, the J call TRBJ2-7, with D possibly called TRBD1 or TRBD2 (5 bases each). From germline, CDR1 is SGHTA and CDR2 FQGNSA. This CDR3 spans 14 amino acids. The V end was cut by 5 bases, the J end by 3 bases, with 14 bases between. This CDR3 is CASSPGTALYEQYF. The CDR3 DNA reads TGTGCCAGCAGCCCCGGGACGGCGCTCTACGAGCAGTACTTC.

The chain combines TRBV9 with TRBJ2-1, with unresolved D. V shed 4 bases and J shed 3 bases, with 8 bases lying between them. The CDR3 runs to 13 residues. Germline CDR1 reads SGDLS; CDR2 reads YYNGEE. The CDR3 protein is CASSPDLYNEQFF. As DNA, the CDR3 is TGTGCCAGCAGCCCGGACCTCTACAATGAGCAGTTCTTC.

By share, this clone counts as large. This rearrangement joins TRBV27 to TRBJ2-7; a weak D match, TRBD2 (6 bases). The V gene's germline CDR1 is MNHEY and CDR2 SMNVEV (reference sequence). The CDR3 sequence is 13 residues long. V was pared by 2 bases and J by 3 bases, with 8 bases between. The CDR3 region is CASSLTGDYEQYF. The DNA for the CDR3 is TGTGCCAGCAGTTTAACGGGGGACTACGAGCAGTACTTC.

This chain joins TRBV2 and TRBJ1-5; TRBD1 agrees at 7 bases. This CDR3 contains 14 residues. Germline V gene sequence: CDR1 SNHLY, CDR2 FYNNEI. Trimming cost V 5 bases and J 1 base; bases outside gene matches: 2. Here the CDR3 DNA reads TGTGCCAGCAGTCGGGACAGCAGCAATCAGCCCCAGCATTTT. Translating it yields CASSRDSSNQPQHF.

The chain carries TRBV7-9 and TRBJ2-2; 7 bases line up with TRBD2. V dropped 2 bases and J dropped 2; count of bases not matched to a gene: 5. The germline gives CDR1 SEHNR, CDR2 FQNEAQ (reference sequence). The CDR3 sequence is 16 residues long. CDR3 sequence: CASSLRASGNTGELFF. CDR3 sequence (DNA): TGTGCCAGCAGCTTAAGGGCTAGCGGAAACACCGGGGAGCTGTTTTTT.

J is TRBJ1-4 and V is TRBV29-1, with a weak D call TRBD1 (5 bases). The V end was cut by 6 bases, the J end by 6 bases, with 8 bases between. The CDR3 is 11 amino acids. CDR1 is SQVTM and CDR2 is ANQGSEA in the germline V gene. The DNA of the CDR3 is TGCAGCGTGGGACTCGATGAAAAACTGTTTTTT. Its translation is CSVGLDEKLFF.